These 23 T cell receptor beta chains originate from one sample sequenced in a study of T cells after somatic rescue of genetic block. TCRdb's table, derived via immunoSEQ multiplex PCR, lists solely in-frame clones and lacks some. The table has around 67,000 clones, 92% seen once; the top ten hold about 3%. Sequences were obtained from peripheral blood mononuclear cells (PBMCs). The receptors were gathered from a man aged 35 to 55.

The V gene is TRBV7-9, the J gene TRBJ2-6; D is ambiguous. Germline loops: CDR1 SEHNR, CDR2 FQNEAQ (reference sequence). V was cut by 5 bases and J by 0 bases, with 11 bases left in between. This CDR3 region has 16 residues. The DNA of the CDR3 is TGTGCCAGCAGCGCTTTTCTTCGCTCTGGGGCCAACGTCCTGACTTTC. It encodes CASSAFLRSGANVLTF.

The chain employs TRBV10-2 and TRBJ1-1; no clear D. Germline assignment: CDR1 WSHSY and CDR2 SAAADI. This CDR3 has 12 residues. Trimming pared 0 bases from V and 7 bases from J, leaving 6 bases between. The CDR3 nucleotides read TGCGCCAGCAGTGAGTCGCTGGGTGAAGCTTTCTTT. Residues: CASSESLGEAFF.

V gene TRBV6-1 combines with J gene TRBJ2-1, with a tentative D call TRBD1 (5 bases). The CDR3 totals 14 residues. Trimming took off 5 bases at V and 9 bases at J, with 17 bases between the two ends. Per germline, CDR1 MNHNS and CDR2 SASEGT. CDR3 sequence (DNA): TGTGCCAGCAGTCCAGGGTGGCGGATTGGTGAGCAGTTCTTC. Protein product: CASSPGWRIGEQFF.

This chain uses TRBV6-4 with TRBJ2-1, with D perhaps matching TRBD2 (7 bases). The V gene's germline CDR1 is MRHNA and CDR2 SNTAGT. The length of the CDR3 is 17 residues. V was trimmed by 6 bases and J by 0 bases, leaving 18 bases between them. CDR3 in amino acids: CASRVGGGSSSYNEQFF. In nucleotides, the CDR3 is TGTGCCAGCAGGGTCGGCGGGGGCTCGAGCTCCTACAATGAGCAGTTCTTC.

The rearrangement uses TRBV5-1 and TRBJ2-1; TRBD2 matches 7 bases. CDR3 size: 15 residues. After removal of 1 base from V and 4 bases from J, the junction contained 5 bases not matched to a gene. CDR1 and CDR2 (germline): SGHRS, YFSETQ. The CDR3 loop is CASSLIERGYNEQFF. CDR3 in DNA: TGCGCCAGCAGCTTGATAGAGCGGGGTTACAATGAGCAGTTCTTC.

The chain joins TRBV5-1 to TRBJ2-7; D gene unclear. CDR1 is SGHRS, CDR2 YFSETQ, per germline. V was trimmed by 0 bases and J by 0 bases, leaving 7 bases between them. CDR3 size: 14 residues. CDR3 residues: CASSLGGSSYEQYF. CDR3 DNA sequence: TGCGCCAGCAGCTTGGGAGGCAGCTCCTACGAGCAGTACTTC.

This clone was counted a single time. The chain has TRBV7-9 and TRBJ1-1; D may be TRBD1 (5 bases). Trimming took 8 bases from V and 4 from J, leaving 11 bases between them. Germline V gene sequence: CDR1 SEHNR, CDR2 FQNEAQ (reference sequence). CDR3 length: 12 residues. The CDR3 protein is CASGGQGTEAFF. In nucleotides, the CDR3 is TGTGCCAGCGGGGGTCAGGGCACTGAAGCTTTCTTT.

The sample holds a few counts of this clone. This sequence joins TRBV11-2 and TRBJ1-5, with D unclear. There are 13 residues in the CDR3. Trimming left V 2 bases short and J 9 bases short, with 11 bases between. Germline-derived CDR1 and CDR2 are SGHAT and FQNNGV. The CDR3 region is CASSLTASGPQHF. The CDR3 DNA reads TGTGCCAGCAGCTTAACGGCCTCAGGGCCCCAGCATTTT.

The chain joins TRBV6-4 to TRBJ1-1, with 11 bases fitting TRBD1. J was trimmed by 5 bases and V by 0 bases; bases with no gene match: 5. The CDR3 has 16 amino acids. The germline V gene has CDR1 MRHNA and CDR2 SNTAGT. This CDR3 is CASSDSPGQGATEAFF. CDR3 nucleotides: TGTGCCAGCAGTGACTCGCCAGGACAGGGGGCGACTGAAGCTTTCTTT.

The chain combines TRBV11-2 with TRBJ1-2; 7 nucleotides align to TRBD1. V gave up 0 bases and J gave up 6 bases; unmatched junction bases: 10. Germline values: CDR1 SGHAT, CDR2 FQNNGV. The CDR3 runs 16 residues. CDR3 amino acids: CASSLDETGLYDGYTF. DNA for the CDR3: TGTGCCAGCAGCTTAGACGAGACAGGGCTCTACGATGGCTACACCTTC.

This chain links TRBV6-1 with TRBJ1-5; D uncertain. This CDR3 is 11 amino acids long. Germline V gives CDR1 MNHNS, CDR2 SASEGT. The V and J ends lost 3 bases and 5 bases respectively, with 2 bases between them. Here the CDR3 reads CASSDHQPQHF. The CDR3 nucleotides read TGTGCCAGCAGTGACCATCAGCCCCAGCATTTT.

The chain has TRBV5-6 and TRBJ1-3, with a possible D match to TRBD1 (5 bases). V lost 3 bases and J 3 bases, leaving 16 bases between the germline ends. Germline CDR1 and CDR2: SGHDT and YYEEEE. CDR3 length: 16 residues. The CDR3 DNA reads as TGTGCCAGCAGCTCCACGGGAGGGGAATATGGAAACACCATATATTTT. It specifies CASSSTGGEYGNTIYF.

The chain recombines TRBV2 with TRBJ2-3; D perhaps matches TRBD2 (5 bases). The CDR3 is made up of 14 amino acids. V was clipped by 3 bases and J by 1 base, with 8 bases between them. The germline V gene encodes CDR1 SNHLY and CDR2 FYNNEI. CDR3 in DNA: TGTGCCAGCAGTGAGCTACTAGGCACAGATACGCAGTATTTT. Translating gives CASSELLGTDTQYF.

The chain employs TRBV19 and TRBJ1-3, with 7 bases lining up with TRBD1. Germline lookup yields CDR1 LNHDA and CDR2 SQIVND (reference sequence). V trimming: 9 bases; J trimming: 3 bases; junction bases outside the gene matches: 11. The CDR3 runs to 15 residues. DNA for the CDR3: TGTGCCAGCCAGGACAGGACGTCTTTTGGAAACACCATATATTTT. Residues: CASQDRTSFGNTIYF.

The V call is TRBV19, the J call TRBJ1-1; D call uncertain. The CDR3 consists of 15 residues. From germline, CDR1 is LNHDA and CDR2 SQIVND (reference sequence). Trimming stripped 3 bases from V and 1 base from J, with 12 bases between. The CDR3 loop reads CASSIWSGGNTEAFF. The CDR3 DNA reads TGTGCCAGTAGTATCTGGTCAGGAGGGAACACTGAAGCTTTCTTT. The complete variable domain, with remaining parts taken from reference TRBV19 and TRBJ1-1, reads DGGITQSPKYLFRKEGQNVTLSCEQNLNHDAMYWYRQDPGQGLRLIYYSQIVNDFQKGDIAEGYSVSREKKESFPLTVTSAQKNPTAFYLCASSIWSGGNTEAFFGQGTRLTVV.

J is TRBJ2-7 and V is TRBV9; 9 bases are a match to TRBD2. V gave up 3 bases and J gave up 2 bases; unmatched junction bases: 3. Germline lookup yields CDR1 SGDLS and CDR2 YYNGEE. The CDR3 spans 14 residues. CDR3 amino acids: CASSGSGRPYEQYF. CDR3 nucleotide sequence: TGTGCCAGCAGCGGTAGCGGGAGACCCTACGAGCAGTACTTC.

This clone appeared once. The gene calls are TRBV2 and TRBJ1-5; D not certain. The CDR3 has 16 amino acids. In germline, CDR1 is SNHLY, CDR2 FYNNEI. V lost 2 bases, J lost 0 bases, and 11 bases lay in between. CDR3 nucleotides: TGTGCCAGCAGTGAACCTAGGTCTTATAGCAATCAGCCCCAGCATTTT. Protein product: CASSEPRSYSNQPQHF.

The J gene is TRBJ2-3, the V gene TRBV2; 8 nucleotides line up with TRBD1. V shed 3 bases, J shed 4 bases, and the junction held 6 bases outside the gene matches. The CDR3 consists of 15 residues. Germline CDR1 SNHLY, CDR2 FYNNEI. CDR3 nucleotide sequence: TGTGCCAGCAGTGACGTACAGGGGGTCTCAGATACGCAGTATTTT. Translation: CASSDVQGVSDTQYF.

The V and J genes are TRBV5-1 and TRBJ2-1; D ambiguous. V gave up 0 bases and J gave up 3 bases, with 10 bases separating them. CDR1 is SGHRS and CDR2 is YFSETQ in the germline V gene. The CDR3 has 15 residues. CDR3 DNA: TGCGCCAGCAGCTTGGACCAGCCGGGCTACAATGAGCAGTTCTTC. Its protein product is CASSLDQPGYNEQFF.

This sequence joins TRBV5-1 and TRBJ2-3, with D maybe TRBD2 (7 bases). CDR3 length: 15 residues. V was pared by 4 bases and J by 4 bases, with 16 bases between. The germline gives CDR1 SGHRS, CDR2 YFSETQ. CDR3 residues: CASSAGLGGPDTQYF. Here the CDR3 DNA reads TGCGCCAGCAGCGCCGGACTAGGGGGGCCAGATACGCAGTATTTT.

This chain links TRBV11-2 with TRBJ2-2; possibly TRBD1 or TRBD2 for D (6 bases each). CDR1 is SGHAT and CDR2 is FQNNGV in the germline V gene. CDR3 length equals 14 residues. V was shortened by 2 bases and J by 7 bases, with 11 bases between the two germline ends. The CDR3 bases are TGTGCCAGCAGCTTAACGAGGGGGGTCGGGGAGCTGTTTTTT. This sequence encodes CASSLTRGVGELFF.

The genes are TRBV27 and TRBJ2-7, with 13 nucleotides matching TRBD2. The germline V gene has CDR1 MNHEY and CDR2 SMNVEV (reference sequence). The CDR3 runs to 15 residues. Trimming at V came to 5 bases and at J to 7 bases, leaving 8 bases not matched to a gene. The CDR3 DNA reads as TGTGCCAGCAGTGTACTAGCGGGAGGGCCGAGGGAGCAGTACTTC. Protein sequence: CASSVLAGGPREQYF.

V and J are TRBV7-2 and TRBJ2-5; weak D call: TRBD1 (5 bases). The DNA end is a closer match to TRBJ2-7, so the J assignment may be wrong. CDR1 is SGHTA, CDR2 FQGNSA, per germline. The CDR3 loop spans 15 amino acids. CDR3 protein: CASSSTDSTAYEQYF. As DNA, the CDR3 is TGTGCCAGCAGCTCAACTGACAGCACCGCCTACGAGCAGTACTTC.